The TCR beta chain under discussion was sequenced for a study of CD8 T cells in Susac syndrome. Trimming removed 4 bases at V and 10 bases at J, with 23 bases between. The CDR3 is 16 residues long. In germline, CDR1 is LGHDT, CDR2 YNNKEL (reference sequence). TCR beta sequencing covered blood CD8+ and CD4+ T cells. RNA was extracted with the RNeasy kit, and a quantity of roughly 0.5 to 1 ug was reverse transcribed using random hexamers. It was immunoSEQ multiplex PCR that amplified TCR beta CDR3 across 54 Vbeta and 13 Jbeta. MiXCR, run by TCRdb on the immunoSEQ multiplex PCR reads, gives a single entry per CDR3 protein. The table lists 200,000 to 250,000 distinct CDR3 sequences, 95% of them singletons, with 0.075% to 0.095% in the top ten.

The sample consisted of CD4+ T cells from PBMCs. The sequence was collected from a human donor with multiple sclerosis. The chain uses TRBV3-1 and TRBJ2-1; TRBD2 is a possible D gene (7 bases). The DNA for the CDR3 is TGTGCCAGCAGCCCCGGCGGGGGCGGGGAGCTGGGGGAGCAGTTCTTC. This gives the protein CASSPGGGGELGEQFF.